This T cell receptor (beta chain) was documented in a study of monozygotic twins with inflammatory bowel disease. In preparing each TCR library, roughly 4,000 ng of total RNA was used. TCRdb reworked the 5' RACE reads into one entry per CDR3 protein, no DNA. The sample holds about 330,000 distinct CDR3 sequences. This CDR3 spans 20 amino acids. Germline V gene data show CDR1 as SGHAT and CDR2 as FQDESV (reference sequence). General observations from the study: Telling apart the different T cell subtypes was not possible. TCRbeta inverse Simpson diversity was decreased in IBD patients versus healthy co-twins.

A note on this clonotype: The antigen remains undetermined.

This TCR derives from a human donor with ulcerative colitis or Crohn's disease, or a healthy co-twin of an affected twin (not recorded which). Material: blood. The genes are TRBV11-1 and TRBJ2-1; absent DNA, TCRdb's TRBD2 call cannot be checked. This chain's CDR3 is CASSSRTLAYGGRTYNEQFF. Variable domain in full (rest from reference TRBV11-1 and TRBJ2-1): EAEVAQSPRYKITEKSQAVAFWCDPISGHATLYWYRQILGQGPELLVQFQDESVVDDSQLPKDRFSAERLKGVDSTLKIQPAELGDSAMYLCASSSRTLAYGGRTYNEQFFGPGTRLTVL.